This T cell receptor (beta chain) was captured in a study of T cells expressing NK-cell markers. Study-level information: The authors derived TCR beta repertoires from sorted CD3+CD56+NKG2C+, CD3+CD56+NKG2C- and CD3+CD56-NKG2C+ T cells.

On this clonotype: Its antigen is currently unknown.

The CDR3 has 13 residues. Germline CDR1 reads SGHRS; CDR2 reads YFSETQ. Whole-study results and caveats: In 6 or 7 donors, dominant NKG2C+ clonotypes were roughly 1.0-7.0% of CD8+ T cells. For a handful of donors, these clonotypes were likewise the leading ones in the CD3+CD56-NKG2C+ fraction.

UMIs were included in TCR beta cDNA generated by 5'RACE template switching. TCRdb re-called the 5' RACE reads and catalogs CDR3 proteins one per entry, DNA excluded. The sample shows some 140,000 distinct CDR3 sequences, and 37% sits with its ten largest clones. The J gene is TRBJ1-1, the V gene TRBV5-1. The sequence came from a woman aged 45-65 years in good health. Specimen: blood T cells: a sorted CD56 or NKG2C T cell subset, CD4+ or CD8+ T cells, or bulk PBMC T cells (not recorded which). CDR3 protein: CASSPRSDLVAFF.